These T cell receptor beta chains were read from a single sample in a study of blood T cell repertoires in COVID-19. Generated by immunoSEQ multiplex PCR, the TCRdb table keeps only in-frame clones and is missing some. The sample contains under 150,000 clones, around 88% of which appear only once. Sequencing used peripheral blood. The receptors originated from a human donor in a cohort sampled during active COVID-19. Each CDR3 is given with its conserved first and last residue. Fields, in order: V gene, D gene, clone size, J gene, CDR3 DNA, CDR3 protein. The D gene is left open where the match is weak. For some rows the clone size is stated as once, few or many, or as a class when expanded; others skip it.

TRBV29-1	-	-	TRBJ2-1	TGCAGCGTTGGCCTAGTTCTTCCCAATGAGCAGTTCTTC	CSVGLVLPNEQFF
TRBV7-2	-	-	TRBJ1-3	TGTGCCAGCAGCTTAAGCGCTCCTGGAAACACCATATATTTT	CASSLSAPGNTIYF
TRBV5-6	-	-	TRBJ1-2	TGTGCCAGCAGCTTGGAGCGGGGGTGGTATGGCTACACCTTC	CASSLERGWYGYTF
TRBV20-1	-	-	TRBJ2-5	TGCAGTGCTAGAGGGACAGCAGAGTACTTC	CSARGTAEYF
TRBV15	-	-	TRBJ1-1	TGTGCCACCAGCAGAGACAGGGGAACGAACCCTGAAGCTTTCTTT	CATSRDRGTNPEAFF
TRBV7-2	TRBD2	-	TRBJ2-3	TGTGCCAGCAGCTTAAGCGGGGGGGCGTCAGATACGCAGTATTTT	CASSLSGGASDTQYF
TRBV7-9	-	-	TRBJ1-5	TGTGCCAGCAGCCAGGGCGGTGGGCCCCAGCATTTT	CASSQGGGPQHF
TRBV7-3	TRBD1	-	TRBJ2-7	TGTGCCAGCAGCTTAATAAACGGGCCGGGACAGGGATCCGAGCAGTACTTC	CASSLINGPGQGSEQYF
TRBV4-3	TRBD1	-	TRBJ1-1	TGCGCCAGCAGCCAATATACAGGGGGCACTGAAGCTTTCTTT	CASSQYTGGTEAFF
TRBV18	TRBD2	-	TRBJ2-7	TGTGCCAGCTCACCCCCGGCGACTAGCGGTTACGAGCAGTACTTC	CASSPPATSGYEQYF
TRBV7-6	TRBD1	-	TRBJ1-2	TGTGCCAGCAGCTACCTTACAGGGGGCGCGTATGGCTACACCTTC	CASSYLTGGAYGYTF
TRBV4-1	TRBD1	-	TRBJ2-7	TGCGCCAGCAGCCCAAGAACCTTGACAGGGATCTCCTACGAGCAGTACTTC	CASSPRTLTGISYEQYF
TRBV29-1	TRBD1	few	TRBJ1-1	TGCAGCGTTGAACTGGTAGACAGGGCGTGGAACACTGAAGCTTTCTTT	CSVELVDRAWNTEAFF
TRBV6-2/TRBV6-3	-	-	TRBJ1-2	TGTGCCAGCAGTTACGCGGTTGACCGTTTAAGCTATGGCTACACCTTC	CASSYAVDRLSYGYTF
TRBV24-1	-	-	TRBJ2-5	TGTGCCACCAGTGATTCCGGACAGCTCCAAGAGACCCAGTACTTC	CATSDSGQLQETQYF
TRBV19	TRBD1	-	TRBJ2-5	TGTGCCAGTAGTACGACAGGGGGCGATGAGACCCAGTACTTC	CASSTTGGDETQYF
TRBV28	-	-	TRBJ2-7	TGTGCCAGCAGTCCCCCGCGGCGGGGCCCAAGCTCCTACGAGCAGTACTTC	CASSPPRRGPSSYEQYF
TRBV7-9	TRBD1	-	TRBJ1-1	TGTGCCAGCAACCGAGGGGGCATGGACACTGAAGCTTTCTTT	CASNRGGMDTEAFF
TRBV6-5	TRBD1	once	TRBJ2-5	TGTGCCAGCCGCCCGGGGACAGGGAGAGAGACCCAGTACTTC	CASRPGTGRETQYF
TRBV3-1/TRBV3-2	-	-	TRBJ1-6	TGTGCCAGCAGCCAACGGGGGACGGAGAATTCACCCCTCCACTTT	CASSQRGTENSPLHF
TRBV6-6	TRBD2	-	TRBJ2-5	TGTGCCAGCTCGCTAGCGGGGTTTAAAGAGACCCAGTACTTC	CASSLAGFKETQYF
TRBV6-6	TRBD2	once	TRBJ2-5	TGTGCCAGCATAAACGGGGGGGCCGGAGAGACCCAGTACTTC	CASINGGAGETQYF
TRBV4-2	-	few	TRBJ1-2	TGTGCCAGCAGCCAAGTTCGGGGGAACTATGGCTACACCTTC	CASSQVRGNYGYTF
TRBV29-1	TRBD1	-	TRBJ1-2	TGCAGCGTTGAAGATTGGGGCAGGGGGACCTATGGCTACACCTTC	CSVEDWGRGTYGYTF
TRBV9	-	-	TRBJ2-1	TGTGCCAGCAACCAGTGGGGGGGCACCGACAATGAGCAGTTCTTC	CASNQWGGTDNEQFF
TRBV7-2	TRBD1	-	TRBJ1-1	TGTGCCAGCAGCGTTCAGGGGGCCCAGATGAACACTGAAGCTTTCTTT	CASSVQGAQMNTEAFF
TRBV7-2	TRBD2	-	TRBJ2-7	TGTGCCAGCTCCCGGGGAGGGGAGTACGAGCAGTACTTC	CASSRGGEYEQYF
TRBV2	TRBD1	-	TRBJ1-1	TGTGCCAGCACCCGGACAGGGGGCCCCACGAACACTGAAGCTTTCTTT	CASTRTGGPTNTEAFF
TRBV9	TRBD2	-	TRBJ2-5	TGTGCCAGCAGCGTAGCAGCGGGGGCGGCCCAAGAGACCCAGTACTTC	CASSVAAGAAQETQYF
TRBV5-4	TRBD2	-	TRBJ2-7	TGTGCCAGCAGCCAAGCGGGGGCCTACGAGCAGTACTTC	CASSQAGAYEQYF
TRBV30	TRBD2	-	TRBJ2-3	TGTGCCTGGAGTGGGGCGACTAGCGGGGGATATACGCAGTATTTT	CAWSGATSGGYTQYF
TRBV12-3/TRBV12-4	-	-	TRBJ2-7	TGTGCCAGCAGACACTTTACAGGGACCGAGCAGTACTTC	CASRHFTGTEQYF
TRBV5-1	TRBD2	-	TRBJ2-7	TGCGCCAGCAGCTCCAGTGCGGGGGGCTACGAGCAGTACTTC	CASSSSAGGYEQYF